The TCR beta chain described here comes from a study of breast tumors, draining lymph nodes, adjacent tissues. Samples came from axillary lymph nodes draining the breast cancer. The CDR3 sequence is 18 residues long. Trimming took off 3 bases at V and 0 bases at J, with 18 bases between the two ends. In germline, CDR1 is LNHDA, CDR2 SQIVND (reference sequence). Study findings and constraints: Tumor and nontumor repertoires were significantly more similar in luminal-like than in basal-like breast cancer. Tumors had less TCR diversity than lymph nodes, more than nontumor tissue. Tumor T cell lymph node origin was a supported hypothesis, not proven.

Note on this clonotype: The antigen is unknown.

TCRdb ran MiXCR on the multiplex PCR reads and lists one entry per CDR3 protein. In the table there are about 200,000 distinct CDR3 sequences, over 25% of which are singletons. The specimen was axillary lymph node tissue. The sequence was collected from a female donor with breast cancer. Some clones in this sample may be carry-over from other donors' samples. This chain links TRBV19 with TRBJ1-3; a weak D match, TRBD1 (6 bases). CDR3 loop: CASSIAGGGGDSGNTIYF. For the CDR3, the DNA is TGTGCCAGTAGTATCGCCGGCGGAGGGGGGGACTCTGGAAACACCATATATTTT.